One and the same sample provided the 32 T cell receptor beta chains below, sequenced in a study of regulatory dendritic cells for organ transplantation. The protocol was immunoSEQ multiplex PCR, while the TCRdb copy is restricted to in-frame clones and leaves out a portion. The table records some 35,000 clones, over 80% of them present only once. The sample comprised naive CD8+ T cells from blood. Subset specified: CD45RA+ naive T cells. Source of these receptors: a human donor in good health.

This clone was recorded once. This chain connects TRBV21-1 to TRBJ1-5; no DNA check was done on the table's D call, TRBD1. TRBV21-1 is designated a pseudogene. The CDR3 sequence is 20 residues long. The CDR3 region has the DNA TGTGCCAGCAGCAAAGGTCCGGGACAGGGATTGGCGACTGGCAATCAGCCCCAGCATTTT. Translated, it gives CASSKGPGQGLATGNQPQHF.

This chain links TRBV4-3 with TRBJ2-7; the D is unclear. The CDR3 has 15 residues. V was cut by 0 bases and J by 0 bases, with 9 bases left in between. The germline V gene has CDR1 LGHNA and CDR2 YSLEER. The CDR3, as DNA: TGCGCCAGCAGCCAAGAGAAAGCAAGCTCCTACGAGCAGTACTTC. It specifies CASSQEKASSYEQYF.

CDR3 in amino acids: CASSLEYLSPYEQYF. CDR3 nucleotides: TGTGCCAGCAGCTTGGAGTACCTCAGTCCCTACGAGCAGTACTTC. The chain recombines TRBV7-2 with TRBJ2-7; no reliable D call. The ends were cut back, 3 bases at V and 2 bases at J, with 14 bases in the middle. This CDR3 contains 15 residues. Germline CDR1 SGHTA, CDR2 FQGNSA.

The CDR3 region has the DNA TGTGCCAGCATGGTTGGCGGGGCGGGAGAGACCCAGTACTTC. This sequence encodes CASMVGGAGETQYF. The chain has TRBV27 and TRBJ2-5; TRBD2 is a possible D gene (6 bases). This CDR3 has 14 amino acids. Trimming left V 7 bases short and J 4 bases short, with 16 bases between. Per germline, CDR1 MNHEY and CDR2 SMNVEV (reference sequence).

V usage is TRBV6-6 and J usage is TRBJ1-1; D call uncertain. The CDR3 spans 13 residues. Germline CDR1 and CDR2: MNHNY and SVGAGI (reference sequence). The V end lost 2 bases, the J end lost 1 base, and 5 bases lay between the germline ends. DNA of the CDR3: TGTGCCAGCAGTTACCAAGAGAACACTGAAGCTTTCTTT. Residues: CASSYQENTEAFF.

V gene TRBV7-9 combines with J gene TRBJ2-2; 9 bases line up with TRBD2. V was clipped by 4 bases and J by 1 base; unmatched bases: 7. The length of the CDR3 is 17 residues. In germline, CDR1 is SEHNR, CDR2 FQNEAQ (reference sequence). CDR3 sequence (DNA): TGTGCCAGCAGCTCTACTTTGACTAGCGGGAACACCGGGGAGCTGTTTTTT. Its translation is CASSSTLTSGNTGELFF.

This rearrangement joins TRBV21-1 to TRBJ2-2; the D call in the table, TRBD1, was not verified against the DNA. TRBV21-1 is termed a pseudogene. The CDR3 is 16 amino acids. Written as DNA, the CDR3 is TGTGCCAGCCCTCCCTGGGGACAGGGAGGACCCGGGGAGCTGTTTTTT. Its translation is CASPPWGQGGPGELFF.

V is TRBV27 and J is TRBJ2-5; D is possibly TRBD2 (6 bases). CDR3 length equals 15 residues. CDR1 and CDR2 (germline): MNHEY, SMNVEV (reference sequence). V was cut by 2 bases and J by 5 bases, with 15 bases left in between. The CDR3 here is CASSLGGPFRETQYF. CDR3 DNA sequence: TGTGCCAGCAGTTTAGGAGGGCCCTTCAGGGAGACCCAGTACTTC.

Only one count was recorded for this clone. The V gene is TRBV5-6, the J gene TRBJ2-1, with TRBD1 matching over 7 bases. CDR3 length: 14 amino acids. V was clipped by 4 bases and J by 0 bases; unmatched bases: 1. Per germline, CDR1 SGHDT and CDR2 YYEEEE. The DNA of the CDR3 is TGTGCCAGCAGCCGGGACAGCTCCTACAATGAGCAGTTCTTC. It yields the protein CASSRDSSYNEQFF.

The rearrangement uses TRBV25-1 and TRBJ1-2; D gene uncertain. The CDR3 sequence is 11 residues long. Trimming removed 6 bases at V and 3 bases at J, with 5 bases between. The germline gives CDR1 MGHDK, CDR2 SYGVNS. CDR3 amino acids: CASSFYYGYTF. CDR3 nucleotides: TGTGCCAGCAGCTTCTACTATGGCTACACCTTC.

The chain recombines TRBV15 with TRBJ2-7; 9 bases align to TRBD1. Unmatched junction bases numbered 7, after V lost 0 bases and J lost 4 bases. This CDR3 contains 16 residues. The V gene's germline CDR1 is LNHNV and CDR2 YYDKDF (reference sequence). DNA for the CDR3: TGTGCCACCAGCAGAGATCTGGGACAGGGAATATACGAGCAGTACTTC. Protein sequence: CATSRDLGQGIYEQYF.

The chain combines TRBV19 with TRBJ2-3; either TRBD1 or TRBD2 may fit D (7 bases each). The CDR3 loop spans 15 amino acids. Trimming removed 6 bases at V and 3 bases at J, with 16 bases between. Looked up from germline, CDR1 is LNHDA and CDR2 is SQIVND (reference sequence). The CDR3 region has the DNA TGTGCCAGTAGCGGACTAGGGGGCGGGACAGATACGCAGTATTTT. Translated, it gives CASSGLGGGTDTQYF. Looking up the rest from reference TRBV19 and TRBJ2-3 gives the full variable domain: DGGITQSPKYLFRKEGQNVTLSCEQNLNHDAMYWYRQDPGQGLRLIYYSQIVNDFQKGDIAEGYSVSREKKESFPLTVTSAQKNPTAFYLCASSGLGGGTDTQYFGPGTRLTVL.

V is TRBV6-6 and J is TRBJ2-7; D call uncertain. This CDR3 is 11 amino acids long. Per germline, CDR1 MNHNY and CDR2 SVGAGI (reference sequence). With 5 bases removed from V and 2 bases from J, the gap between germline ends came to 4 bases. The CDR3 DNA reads TGTGCCAGCAGTACAACCTACGAGCAGTACTTC. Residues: CASSTTYEQYF.

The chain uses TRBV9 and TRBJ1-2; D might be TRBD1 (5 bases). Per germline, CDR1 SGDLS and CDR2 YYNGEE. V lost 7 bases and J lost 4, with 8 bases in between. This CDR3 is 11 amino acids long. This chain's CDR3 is CASGGIYGYTF. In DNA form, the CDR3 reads TGTGCCAGCGGGGGGATCTATGGCTACACCTTC.

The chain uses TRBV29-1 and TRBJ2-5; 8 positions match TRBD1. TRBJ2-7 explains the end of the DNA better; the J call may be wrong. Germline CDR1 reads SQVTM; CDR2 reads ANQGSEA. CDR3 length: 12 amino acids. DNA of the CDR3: TGCAGCGTTGTACAGGGGGGCCACGAGCAGTACTTC. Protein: CSVVQGGHEQYF.

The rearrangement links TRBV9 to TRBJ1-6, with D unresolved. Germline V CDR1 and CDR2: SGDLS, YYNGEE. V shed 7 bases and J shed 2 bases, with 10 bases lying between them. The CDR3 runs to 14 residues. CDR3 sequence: CASGAGTYNSPLHF. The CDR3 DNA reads TGTGCCAGCGGCGCGGGGACCTATAATTCACCCCTCCACTTT.

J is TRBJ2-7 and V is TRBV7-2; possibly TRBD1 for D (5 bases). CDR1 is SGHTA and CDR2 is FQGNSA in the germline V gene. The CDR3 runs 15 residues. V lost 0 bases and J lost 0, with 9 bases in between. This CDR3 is CASSLADTHSYEQYF. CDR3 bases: TGTGCCAGCAGCTTAGCGGACACCCACTCCTACGAGCAGTACTTC.

The CDR3, as DNA: TGTGCCAGCAGCTTGTGGCGGGGTAGCACAGATACGCAGTATTTT. Amino acids: CASSLWRGSTDTQYF. The chain combines TRBV13 with TRBJ2-3, with D possibly TRBD2 on 6 matching bases. The CDR3 consists of 15 residues. From germline, CDR1 is PRHDT and CDR2 FYEKMQ (reference sequence). Trimming left V 3 bases short and J 0 bases short, with 10 bases between.

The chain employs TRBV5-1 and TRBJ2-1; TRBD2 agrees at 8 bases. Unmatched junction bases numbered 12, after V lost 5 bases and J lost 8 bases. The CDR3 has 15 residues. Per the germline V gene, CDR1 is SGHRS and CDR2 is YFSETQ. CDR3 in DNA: TGCGCCAGCAGTGACGGGACTAGTGGAGGGGATGAGCAGTTCTTC. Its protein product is CASSDGTSGGDEQFF.

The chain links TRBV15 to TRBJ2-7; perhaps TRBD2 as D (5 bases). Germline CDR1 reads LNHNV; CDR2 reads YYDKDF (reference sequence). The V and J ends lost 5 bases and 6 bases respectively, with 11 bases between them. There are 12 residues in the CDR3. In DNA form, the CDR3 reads TGTGCCACCAGCCCAAGGGCGGGCGAGCAGTACTTC. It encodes CATSPRAGEQYF.

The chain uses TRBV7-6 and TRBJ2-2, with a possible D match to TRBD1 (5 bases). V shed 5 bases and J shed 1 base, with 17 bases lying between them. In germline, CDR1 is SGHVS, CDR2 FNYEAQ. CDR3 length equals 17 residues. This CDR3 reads CASSKPVIQVNTGELFF. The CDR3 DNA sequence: TGTGCCAGCAGCAAACCGGTAATACAGGTGAACACCGGGGAGCTGTTTTTT.

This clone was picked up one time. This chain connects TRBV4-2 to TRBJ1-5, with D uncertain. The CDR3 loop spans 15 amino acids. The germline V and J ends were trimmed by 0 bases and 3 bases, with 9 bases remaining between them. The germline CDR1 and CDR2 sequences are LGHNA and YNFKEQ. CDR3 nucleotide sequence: TGTGCCAGCAGCCAAGACAGGCAGTCCAATCAGCCCCAGCATTTT. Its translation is CASSQDRQSNQPQHF.

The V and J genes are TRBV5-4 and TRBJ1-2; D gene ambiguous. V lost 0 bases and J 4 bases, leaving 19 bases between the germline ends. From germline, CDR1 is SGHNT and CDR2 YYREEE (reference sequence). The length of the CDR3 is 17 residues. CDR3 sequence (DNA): TGTGCCAGCAGCTTGGCCAATGCAGAACCGCAATCCTATGGCTACACCTTC. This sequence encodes CASSLANAEPQSYGYTF.

CDR3 sequence reads: CASTSGQGGTDTQYF. Here the CDR3 DNA reads TGCGCCAGCACCTCGGGACAGGGTGGGACAGATACGCAGTATTTT. V and J are TRBV5-1 and TRBJ2-3; 9 bases line up with TRBD1. Germline V CDR1 and CDR2: SGHRS, YFSETQ. Losses at the gene ends were 6 bases for V and 3 bases for J; bases not matched to a gene: 8. The length of the CDR3 is 15 residues.

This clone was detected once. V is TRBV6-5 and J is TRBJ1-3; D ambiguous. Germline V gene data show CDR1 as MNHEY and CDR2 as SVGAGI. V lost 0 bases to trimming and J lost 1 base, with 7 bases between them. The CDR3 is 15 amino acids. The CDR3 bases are TGTGCCAGCAGTTACTCTGGGAGTTCTGGAAACACCATATATTTT. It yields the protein CASSYSGSSGNTIYF.

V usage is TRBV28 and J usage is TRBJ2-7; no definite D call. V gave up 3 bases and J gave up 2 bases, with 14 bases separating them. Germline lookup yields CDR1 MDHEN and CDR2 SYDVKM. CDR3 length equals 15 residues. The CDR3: CASSFFSSHTYEQYF. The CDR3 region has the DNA TGTGCCAGCAGTTTTTTTTCTTCCCATACCTACGAGCAGTACTTC.

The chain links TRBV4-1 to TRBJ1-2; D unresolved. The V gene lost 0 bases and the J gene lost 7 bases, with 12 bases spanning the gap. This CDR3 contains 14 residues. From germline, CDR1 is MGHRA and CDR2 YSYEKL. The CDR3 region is CASSQDSKRIGYTF. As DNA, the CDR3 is TGCGCCAGCAGCCAAGATTCCAAGAGGATTGGCTACACCTTC.

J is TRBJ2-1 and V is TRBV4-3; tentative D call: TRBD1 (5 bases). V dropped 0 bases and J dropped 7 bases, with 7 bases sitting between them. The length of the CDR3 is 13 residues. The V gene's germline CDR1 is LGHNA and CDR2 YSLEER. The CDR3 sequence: CASSQDPGNEQFF. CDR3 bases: TGCGCCAGCAGCCAAGACCCAGGGAATGAGCAGTTCTTC.

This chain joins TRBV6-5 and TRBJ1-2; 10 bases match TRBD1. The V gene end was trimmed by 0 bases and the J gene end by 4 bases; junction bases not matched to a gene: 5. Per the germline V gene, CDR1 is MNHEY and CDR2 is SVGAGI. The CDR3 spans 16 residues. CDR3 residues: CASSYSSGQGSYGYTF. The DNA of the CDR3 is TGTGCCAGCAGTTACTCTTCGGGACAGGGGAGCTATGGCTACACCTTC.

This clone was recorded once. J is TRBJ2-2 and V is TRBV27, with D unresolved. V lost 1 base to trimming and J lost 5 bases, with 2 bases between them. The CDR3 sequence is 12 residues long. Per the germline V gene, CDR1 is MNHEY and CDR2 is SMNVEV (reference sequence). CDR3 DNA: TGTGCCAGCAGTTTATTTACCGGGGAGCTGTTTTTT. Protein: CASSLFTGELFF.

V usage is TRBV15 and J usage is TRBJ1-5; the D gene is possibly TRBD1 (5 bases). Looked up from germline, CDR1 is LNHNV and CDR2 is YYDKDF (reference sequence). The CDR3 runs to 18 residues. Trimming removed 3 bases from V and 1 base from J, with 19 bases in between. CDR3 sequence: CATSRSRWGIGSNQPQHF. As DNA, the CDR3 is TGTGCCACCAGCAGGAGTCGGTGGGGGATCGGCAGCAATCAGCCCCAGCATTTT.

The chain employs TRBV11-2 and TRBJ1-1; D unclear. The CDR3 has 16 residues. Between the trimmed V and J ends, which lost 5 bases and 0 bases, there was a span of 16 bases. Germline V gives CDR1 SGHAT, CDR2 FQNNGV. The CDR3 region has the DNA TGTGCCAGCAGCCCAGACACTAACCCTATGAACACTGAAGCTTTCTTT. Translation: CASSPDTNPMNTEAFF.